A selection of T cell receptor beta chains follows, all from one sample in a study of T-cell reconstitution after alpha-beta-depleted transplantation in children. TCRdb analysed the PCR reads with MiXCR anew, one entry per CDR3 protein. The sample records 200,000 or so distinct CDR3 sequences, around 8.4% being singletons. The sequencing used PBMCs, mostly from graft donor cells, collected 360 days after TCRalphabeta/CD19-depleted stem cell transplant. These receptors came from a male patient under 10 years old who had a stem cell transplant for acute myeloid leukemia, so the T cells may come from the graft donor. The CDR3 runs from the conserved cysteine through the conserved F or W. The D gene is left open where the match is weak. A row's size may be missing; if present it is once, few, many or a size class.

j_call,v_call,cdr3_length,clone_size,d_call,cdr3_nt,cdr3_aa
TRBJ2-1,TRBV12-3/TRBV12-4,16,few,-,TGTGCCAGCAGTTTATTAGGCGGTATACGAGGGAATGAGCAGTTCTTC,CASSLLGGIRGNEQFF
TRBJ2-5,TRBV18,16,-,TRBD1,TGTGCCAGCTCACCTTGGACAGGGGAGACCTTAGAGACCCAGTACTTC,CASSPWTGETLETQYF
TRBJ2-1,TRBV5-1,14,-,-,TGCGCCAGCAGCTTCGGAGCAGGGATGAATGAGCAGTTCTTC,CASSFGAGMNEQFF
TRBJ2-5,TRBV6-5,15,once,-,TGTGCCAGCAGTTACTCGGGACCTCAGCAAGAGACCCAGTACTTC,CASSYSGPQQETQYF
TRBJ1-1,TRBV10-3,13,-,-,TGTGCCATCAGACCGGACGTGAACACTGAAGCTTTCTTT,CAIRPDVNTEAFF
TRBJ2-2,TRBV29-1,14,-,-,TGCAGCGCAATATCGACAGTTACCACCGGGGAGCTGTTTTTT,CSAISTVTTGELFF
TRBJ1-1,TRBV6-1,15,many,-,TGTGCCAGCAGTGGGGGCACAGGGTTGCGGACTGAAGCTTTCTTT,CASSGGTGLRTEAFF
TRBJ2-5,TRBV28,15,many,-,TGTGCCAGCAGCCCCGGGTGGGGCCGACAAGAGACCCAGTACTTC,CASSPGWGRQETQYF
TRBJ2-1,TRBV18,17,few,TRBD2,TGTGCCAGCTCACCCTCCAGACTAGCGGGGGTAGAGAATGAGCAGTTCTTC,CASSPSRLAGVENEQFF
TRBJ1-1,TRBV20-1,14,many,-,TGCAGTGCTAGAGCCGGAATAGGAGGCACTGAAGCTTTCTTT,CSARAGIGGTEAFF
TRBJ2-2,TRBV20-1,17,few,TRBD1,TGCAGTGCTAGTTGGATCGACAGGGGAACTAACACCGGGGAGCTGTTTTTT,CSASWIDRGTNTGELFF
TRBJ1-1,TRBV20-1,15,few,-,TGCAGTGCTAGAGGATCGGGACAACGGAACACTGAAGCTTTCTTT,CSARGSGQRNTEAFF
TRBJ1-2,TRBV27,16,-,-,TGTGCCAGCAGTTTATCAGGGAGGGGTGGAAACTATGGCTACACCTTC,CASSLSGRGGNYGYTF
TRBJ2-7,TRBV6-5,16,few,TRBD2,TGTGCCAGCAGTTCCTCCCCGGGGGGAAGTTTCTACGAGCAGTACTTC,CASSSSPGGSFYEQYF
TRBJ2-1,TRBV20-1,14,few,TRBD1,TGCAGTGCTAGAGAGGGACAGGTAGTAACCGAGCAGTTCTTC,CSAREGQVVTEQFF
TRBJ2-5,TRBV12-3/TRBV12-4,14,few,-,TGTGCCAGCAGTTTAGCGTCATCACTCCAGACCCAGTACTTC,CASSLASSLQTQYF
TRBJ1-1,TRBV12-3/TRBV12-4,15,few,TRBD1,TGTGCCAGCAGTTTCAACAGGGGCGTGGGCACTGAAGCTTTCTTT,CASSFNRGVGTEAFF
TRBJ2-1,TRBV5-5,15,-,TRBD1,TGTGCCAGCAGCTTTCGTCGACAGGGGGGGAATGAGCAGTTCTTC,CASSFRRQGGNEQFF
TRBJ2-2,TRBV5-6,17,few,-,TGTGCCAGCAGGGGGAGGACAGGAGCTTCAATATCCGGGGAGCTGTTTTTT,CASRGRTGASISGELFF
TRBJ2-2,TRBV18,15,many,-,TGTGCCAGCTCACCAGGACAGTCAAATTACGGGGAGCTGTTTTTT,CASSPGQSNYGELFF
TRBJ2-7,TRBV25-1,16,many,TRBD1,TGTGCCAGCAGTGAAATTGGGCAGGGGGCGCGGAACGAGCAGTACTTC,CASSEIGQGARNEQYF
TRBJ2-7,TRBV29-1,14,many,-,TGCAGCGTTGATTTCCCTGGGGGCTCCTACGAGCAGTACTTC,CSVDFPGGSYEQYF
TRBJ1-1,TRBV7-4,13,-,-,TGTGCCAGCAGCCGTTACCCCGACAGAGAAGCTTTCTTT,CASSRYPDREAFF
TRBJ2-1,TRBV18,15,-,TRBD1,TGTGCCAGCTCACCGTGGCAGGGGGCGGAAAATGAGCAGTTCTTC,CASSPWQGAENEQFF
TRBJ2-1,TRBV20-1,17,few,TRBD1,TGCAGTGCTAGAGATGATATCAGGGGGCCATCCTACAATGAGCAGTTCTTC,CSARDDIRGPSYNEQFF
TRBJ2-5,TRBV12-3/TRBV12-4,14,many,TRBD2,TGTGCCAGCAGCTCCACTAGCGGGGGAGAGACCCAGTACTTC,CASSSTSGGETQYF
TRBJ2-2,TRBV4-1,15,few,-,TGCGCCAGCAGCCAGGGCCTGCTGATCACCGGGGAGCTGTTTTTT,CASSQGLLITGELFF
TRBJ1-4,TRBV20-1,14,many,TRBD1,TGCAGTGCTTCCCCAGGGGGTGAGAATGAAAAACTGTTTTTT,CSASPGGENEKLFF
TRBJ1-1,TRBV2,13,-,TRBD1,TGTGCCAGCAGTGATAGGGGGCAGGCTGAAGCTTTCTTT,CASSDRGQAEAFF
TRBJ2-2,TRBV5-1,14,-,TRBD1,TGCGCCAGCAGCGTCACAGGGGACAAAGGGGAGCTGTTTTTT,CASSVTGDKGELFF
TRBJ1-6,TRBV15,16,-,-,TGTGCCACCAGCAGAGATTGGGCTAAGAGTAATTCACCCCTCCACTTT,CATSRDWAKSNSPLHF
TRBJ2-5,TRBV5-1,15,-,-,TGCGCCAGCAGCTTGGAACTAATGGTAGGAGAGACCCAGTACTTC,CASSLELMVGETQYF
TRBJ2-6,TRBV7-6,20,few,TRBD2,TGTGCCAGCAGCTTAGACCCGGGACTAGCGGGCCGATCTGGGGCCAACGTCCTGACTTTC,CASSLDPGLAGRSGANVLTF
TRBJ2-3,TRBV6-5,19,many,TRBD1,TGTGCCAGCAGTTACGGAATCCGGGACAGCGACGCACCCACAGATACGCAGTATTTT,CASSYGIRDSDAPTDTQYF
TRBJ2-3,TRBV20-1,16,-,-,TGCAGTGCCGTGGGGTTAGGGAGTTCTAGCACAGATACGCAGTATTTT,CSAVGLGSSSTDTQYF
TRBJ2-1,TRBV15,16,many,TRBD2,TGTGCCACCAGCAGAGATAAGACTAGCGGGAGGAATGAGCAGTTCTTC,CATSRDKTSGRNEQFF
TRBJ1-1,TRBV29-1,10,many,-,TGCAGCGTCTCCGGGACAGAAGCTTTCTTT,CSVSGTEAFF
TRBJ2-4,TRBV5-1,14,few,TRBD2,TGCGCCAGCAGCTTGGGAGCGGAAAGCGGGGAACAGTACTTC,CASSLGAESGEQYF
TRBJ1-2,TRBV12-3/TRBV12-4,13,many,-,TGTGCCAGCAGTCCACAAGAGGACTATGGCTACACCTTC,CASSPQEDYGYTF
TRBJ1-1,TRBV28,14,-,-,TGTGCCAGCACCGAGACTCGATTGAACACTGAAGCTTTCTTT,CASTETRLNTEAFF
TRBJ2-5,TRBV10-1,13,-,-,TGCGCCAGCAGTGAAGCTTCCCGGGAGACCCAGTACTTC,CASSEASRETQYF
TRBJ2-5,TRBV27,13,-,-,TGTGCCTGCCGGAACTTGGGTGGAGAGACCCAGTACTTC,CACRNLGGETQYF
TRBJ1-1,TRBV20-1,14,-,-,TGCAGTGCTAGGTCAGGAAACATGAACACTGAAGCTTTCTTT,CSARSGNMNTEAFF
TRBJ2-4,TRBV7-3,13,-,-,TGTGCCAGCAGCACAGGGTCGGGAAACATTCAGTACTTC,CASSTGSGNIQYF
TRBJ2-1,TRBV18,13,-,-,TGTGCCAGCTCCTTAGGATACGGTGATGAGCAGTTCTTC,CASSLGYGDEQFF
TRBJ2-5,TRBV28,19,few,TRBD2,TGTGCCAGCAGTTTTCAAACTTGGCTAGCGGGGGGGGCAGGAGAGACCCAGTACTTC,CASSFQTWLAGGAGETQYF
TRBJ1-2,TRBV12-3/TRBV12-4,12,few,TRBD1,TGTGCCAGCAGGCCCCCGGGACAGGGTTACACCTTC,CASRPPGQGYTF
TRBJ2-7,TRBV6-5,15,few,-,TGTGCCAGCAGTTACTCGAAGGTGGGCAGCTACGAGCAGTACTTC,CASSYSKVGSYEQYF
TRBJ1-1,TRBV7-2,14,-,-,TGTGCCAGCAGCTTAGTAAAGATGAACACTGAAGCTTTCTTT,CASSLVKMNTEAFF
TRBJ2-5,TRBV6-1,16,-,-,TGTGCCAGCAGAGCTACTAGGTCCAAGCTCCAAGAGACCCAGTACTTC,CASRATRSKLQETQYF
TRBJ2-1,TRBV9,16,few,TRBD2,TGTGCCAGCAGCGTATTTCAAAGCGGGGGATACAATGAGCAGTTCTTC,CASSVFQSGGYNEQFF